Listed below are T cell receptor beta chains from one sample, sequenced in a study of CD8+ T cells in alopecia areata. The table came from immunoSEQ multiplex PCR; TCRdb's copy has only in-frame clones and leaves some out. The sample yields a few hundred thousand clones, 35% to 40% seen once. This specimen consisted of CD4+ T cells sorted from blood, obtained at approximately week 30, from a patient treated with tofacitinib. The origin of the receptors is a human donor with alopecia areata. The CDR3 runs from the conserved cysteine through the conserved F or W. The D gene is left open where the match is weak. Clone sizes are given selectively: once, few, many, or a class where the clone is expanded.

size	D	V	J	CDR3	DNA
-	TRBD2	TRBV6-6	TRBJ2-7	CASSPRLAGRYEQYF	TGTGCCAGCAGTCCTAGATTAGCGGGACGCTACGAGCAGTACTTC
-	-	TRBV7-3	TRBJ1-1	CASSFLAMNTEAFF	TGTGCCAGCAGCTTTTTAGCGATGAACACTGAAGCTTTCTTT
-	TRBD1	TRBV27	TRBJ1-2	CASSSGGVNYGYTF	TGTGCCAGCAGTTCAGGGGGAGTTAACTATGGCTACACCTTC
-	-	TRBV2	TRBJ2-7	CASSESVRAYEQYF	TGTGCCAGCAGTGAATCCGTCAGGGCCTACGAGCAGTACTTC
few	-	TRBV5-1	TRBJ1-1	CASSFLEQNTEAFF	TGCGCCAGCAGCTTCCTCGAGCAGAACACTGAAGCTTTCTTT
few	-	TRBV7-9	TRBJ1-5	CASSLAGQPQHF	TGTGCCAGCAGCTTAGCGGGTCAGCCCCAGCATTTT
few	-	TRBV5-6	TRBJ2-1	CASSFRGGLGNEQFF	TGTGCCAGCAGCTTTCGTGGGGGCCTCGGTAATGAGCAGTTCTTC
-	-	TRBV7-9	TRBJ1-3	CASSYDRSGNTIYF	TGTGCCAGCAGCTACGACAGATCTGGAAACACCATATATTTT
-	TRBD1	TRBV7-9	TRBJ2-7	CASSPGQGLYEQYF	TGTGCCAGCAGCCCCGGACAGGGGCTTTACGAGCAGTACTTC
-	-	TRBV30	TRBJ1-1	CAWSRRVPEAFF	TGTGCCTGGAGTCGGAGGGTTCCTGAAGCTTTCTTT
-	TRBD1	TRBV7-3	TRBJ2-7	CASSQQGGPYEQYF	TGTGCCAGCAGCCAACAGGGGGGACCCTACGAGCAGTACTTC
-	-	TRBV19	TRBJ1-2	CASSKPTLGQPNYGYTF	TGTGCCAGTAGTAAGCCCACCCTAGGACAGCCGAACTATGGCTACACCTTC
few	-	TRBV29-1	TRBJ1-2	CSVEQDYGYTF	TGCAGCGTTGAACAGGACTATGGCTACACCTTC
-	-	TRBV2	TRBJ2-1	CASRGGLAPNEQFF	TGTGCCAGCAGGGGGGGGCTAGCCCCCAATGAGCAGTTCTTC
few	-	TRBV5-1	TRBJ2-7	CASSLGRKTYEQYF	TGCGCCAGCAGCTTGGGCCGGAAGACCTACGAGCAGTACTTC
few	TRBD1	TRBV5-1	TRBJ1-1	CASSLGQGRSNTEAFF	TGCGCCAGCAGCCTAGGACAGGGTAGATCAAACACTGAAGCTTTCTTT
few	-	TRBV2	TRBJ2-1	CASRYGAGVYNEQFF	TGTGCCAGCAGATATGGGGCAGGGGTATACAATGAGCAGTTCTTC
-	TRBD1	TRBV18	TRBJ2-2	CASSPFGQGLTTGELFF	TGTGCCAGCTCACCATTTGGACAGGGACTTACCACCGGGGAGCTGTTTTTT
few	-	TRBV11-2	TRBJ1-2	CASSLRLGPDGYTF	TGTGCCAGCAGCTTACGGTTGGGACCCGATGGCTACACCTTC
few	TRBD2	TRBV11-2	TRBJ2-3	CASSETSGRVPGTQYF	TGTGCCAGCAGCGAGACTAGCGGGAGAGTTCCAGGTACGCAGTATTTT
-	-	TRBV9	TRBJ1-4	CASSLKAGEKLFF	TGTGCCAGCAGCTTAAAAGCAGGTGAAAAACTGTTTTTT
few	TRBD2	TRBV2	TRBJ2-3	CASSRRLAGSTDTQYF	TGTGCCAGCAGCCGCCGCTTAGCGGGGAGCACAGATACGCAGTATTTT
few	-	TRBV7-9	TRBJ2-7	CASSLGPGDTYEQYF	TGTGCCAGCAGCTTAGGGCCAGGGGACACCTACGAGCAGTACTTC
many	-	TRBV7-3	TRBJ2-1	CASSPTLRTGEQFF	TGTGCCAGCAGCCCGACACTCCGAACGGGTGAGCAGTTCTTC
once	-	TRBV30	TRBJ1-5	CAWGPRGQPQHF	TGTGCCTGGGGACCTCGGGGTCAGCCCCAGCATTTT
many	-	TRBV19	TRBJ2-1	CASKGRSREGGEQFF	TGTGCCAGTAAGGGTCGGAGTAGAGAGGGAGGTGAGCAGTTCTTC
-	TRBD2	TRBV7-3	TRBJ2-5	CASAETSGRPPETQYF	TGTGCCAGCGCCGAAACTAGCGGGAGGCCCCCAGAGACCCAGTACTTC
-	-	TRBV19	TRBJ2-2	CASSMGRGVTGELFF	TGTGCCAGTAGTATGGGGAGAGGGGTAACCGGGGAGCTGTTTTTT
few	TRBD1	TRBV6-5	TRBJ1-1	CASSGRDRVATEAFF	TGTGCCAGCAGTGGCCGGGACAGGGTCGCGACTGAAGCTTTCTTT
few	-	TRBV15	TRBJ2-2	CATSNPGLDTGELFF	TGTGCCACCAGCAACCCGGGGCTCGACACCGGGGAGCTGTTTTTT
few	-	TRBV10-3	TRBJ2-1	CAISALALGANEQFF	TGTGCCATCAGTGCTCTAGCGTTGGGGGCCAATGAGCAGTTCTTC
-	-	TRBV4-3	TRBJ1-1	CASSQVTGHTNTEAFF	TGCGCCAGCAGCCAAGTTACAGGGCACACGAACACTGAAGCTTTCTTT
-	TRBD1	TRBV30	TRBJ1-4	CAWNQGEGEKLFF	TGTGCCTGGAACCAGGGGGAGGGTGAAAAACTGTTTTTT
-	TRBD1	TRBV6-5	TRBJ1-5	CASRPTGWSNQPQHF	TGTGCCAGCAGACCGACAGGGTGGAGCAATCAGCCCCAGCATTTT
-	-	TRBV15	TRBJ2-7	CATSKRLEGLEQYF	TGTGCCACCAGCAAAAGGTTGGAGGGTCTCGAGCAGTACTTC
-	-	TRBV6-5	TRBJ2-1	CASSYSIRGNRNEQFF	TGTGCCAGCAGTTACTCGATACGGGGGAACCGTAATGAGCAGTTCTTC
-	TRBD1	TRBV10-3	TRBJ2-3	CATGGTGRSDTQYF	TGTGCCACCGGCGGGACAGGGAGGTCAGATACGCAGTATTTT
-	-	TRBV1	TRBJ2-3	CTSHSGRTDTQYF	TGCACCAGCCACTCCGGACGCACAGATACGCAGTATTTT
few	-	TRBV25-1	TRBJ2-4	CASSESTRRRNIQYF	TGTGCCAGCAGTGAATCGACTAGAAGAAGGAACATTCAGTACTTC
-	-	TRBV6-6	TRBJ2-7	CASSSKFEQYF	TGTGCCAGCAGTTCGAAGTTTGAGCAGTACTTC
-	TRBD1	TRBV5-1	TRBJ1-1	CASSSTTGGAYTEAFF	TGCGCCAGCAGCTCCACAACAGGGGGGGCGTATACTGAAGCTTTCTTT
-	-	TRBV30	TRBJ2-3	CAWSEGSTDTQYF	TGTGCCTGGAGCGAGGGCTCCACAGATACGCAGTATTTT
few	-	TRBV18	TRBJ2-1	CASSRRTAQYNEQFF	TGTGCCAGCTCACGACGGACAGCCCAGTACAATGAGCAGTTCTTC
few	-	TRBV7-9	TRBJ2-1	CASSLARGDNEQFF	TGTGCCAGCAGCTTAGCGCGAGGTGACAATGAGCAGTTCTTC
few	-	TRBV5-1	TRBJ1-5	CASSLGGSNQPQHF	TGCGCCAGCAGCTTGGGTGGGAGCAATCAGCCCCAGCATTTT